This T cell receptor beta chain was observed in a study of prognosis after radiotherapy for stage I lung cancer. Study-wide context: Without exception, patients with non-small cell lung cancer were deemed medically inoperable.

Germline-derived CDR1 and CDR2 are GTSNPN and SVGIG (reference sequence). The CDR3 is 11 residues long. V was cut by 8 bases and J by 2 bases, with 7 bases left in between. The study amplified the TCR beta CDR3 region from genomic DNA. This amplification was carried out by two rounds of multiplex PCR. First-round PCR amplification was performed with primers specific to each TRBV and TRBJ gene. MiXCR was run by TCRdb on the multiplex PCR reads, yielding one entry per CDR3 protein. Altogether some 13,000 distinct CDR3 sequences are present, roughly a third being singletons, with the ten largest covering about 40%. This clonotype was seen repeatedly, ten times or more.

The chain carries TRBV30 and TRBJ1-3; D not resolved. Sequences were derived from PBMCs, sampled before or after stereotactic body radiation therapy (not recorded which). This sequence was found in a donor aged 50 or older with non-small cell lung cancer. The CDR3 loop reads CALRPGNTIYF. The CDR3 DNA follows: TGTGCCCTACGGCCTGGAAACACCATATATTTT. The full variable domain, rest sourced from reference TRBV30 and TRBJ1-3, is SQTIHQWPATLVQPVGSPLSLECTVEGTSNPNLYWYRQAAGRGLQLLFYSVGIGQISSEVPQNLSASRPQDRQFILSSKKLLLSDSGFYLCALRPGNTIYFGEGSWLTVV.